This T cell receptor (beta chain) stems from a study of blood T cell repertoires in COVID-19. Study in general: The cDNA or gDNA used as material had been derived from T cells, B-cell-depleted T cells, or PBMCs.

This CDR3 has 14 amino acids. Trimming took off 0 bases at V and 0 bases at J, with 4 bases between the two ends. CDR1 is ENHRY and CDR2 is SYGVKD in the germline V gene. In the authors' methods: Amplifying reference gene primers gave estimates of nucleated cell counts. TCRdb's copy holds only in-frame clones and misses some; the assay was immunoSEQ multiplex PCR. V, J and clone size reflect that table, while D and trimming were determined from the DNA. Counted here are some 70,000 clones, roughly 88% occurring once; the ten biggest clones make up 5.5% to 7%. Sequenced sample: peripheral blood. The receptor comes from a woman in her 70s with acute or convalescent COVID-19. This chain links TRBV10-3 with TRBJ2-3; D gene uncertain. The CDR3 nucleotides read TGTGCCATCAGTGAGTCGGCCAGCACAGATACGCAGTATTTT. Translated, it gives CAISESASTDTQYF.